The 14 T cell receptor beta chains reported below all come from one sample, sequenced in a study of a mutant IDH1 vaccine in newly diagnosed glioma. Their antigen targets remain unknown. Described time point: week 47, end of study. All doses held 300 ug of mutant IDH1 20-mer peptide, with topical imiquimod. Generated by immunoSEQ multiplex PCR, the TCRdb table keeps only in-frame clones and is missing some. The table includes roughly 34,000 clones, around nine tenths detected once. The starting material was PBMCs, obtained from a glioma patient whose treatment included an IDH1 peptide vaccine. The receptor set was obtained from a woman in her 30s with glioma.

The CDR3 spells CATSRDRDRHRQPQHF. The CDR3 DNA follows: TGTGCCACCAGCAGAGATCGGGACAGGCATAGGCAGCCCCAGCATTTT. The rearrangement joins TRBV15 to TRBJ1-5, with 8 bases matching TRBD1. Germline V gene lookup returns CDR1 LNHNV and CDR2 YYDKDF (reference sequence). The CDR3 is 16 amino acids. V shed 0 bases and J 7 bases; nucleotides not matched to a gene: 8.

The chain uses TRBV10-2 and TRBJ1-5; the D gene is possibly TRBD1 (5 bases). Germline assignment: CDR1 WSHSY and CDR2 SAAADI. The V and J ends lost 0 bases and 9 bases respectively, with 15 bases between them. This CDR3 comprises 15 residues. The CDR3 here is CASSESWQGIRPQHF. CDR3 bases: TGCGCCAGCAGTGAGTCGTGGCAGGGTATCCGGCCCCAGCATTTT.

The V gene is TRBV6-1, the J gene TRBJ2-2; 12 bases fit TRBD2. The trim removed 4 bases at V and 7 bases at J, leaving 10 bases unmatched. Germline V gives CDR1 MNHNS, CDR2 SASEGT. The CDR3 has 17 residues. The CDR3 bases are TGTGCCAGCAGTGCCGGACTAGCGGGACCAACGGGCGGGGAGCTGTTTTTT. This gives the protein CASSAGLAGPTGGELFF.

The V gene is TRBV6-4, the J gene TRBJ1-4, with D perhaps TRBD1 (6 bases). The CDR3 is 15 residues long. Germline V gives CDR1 MRHNA, CDR2 SNTAGT. V shed 5 bases and J shed 8 bases, with 18 bases lying between them. CDR3 in DNA: TGTGCCAGCAGTCCTGGCGCAGGTCAGGGGGAAAAACTGTTTTTT. It specifies CASSPGAGQGEKLFF.

The J gene is TRBJ1-6, the V gene TRBV7-9; 7 bases align to TRBD1. CDR3 length: 14 amino acids. Per germline, CDR1 SEHNR and CDR2 FQNEAQ (reference sequence). Trimming removed 6 bases from V and 7 bases from J; junction bases left unmatched: 6. The CDR3 nucleotides read TGTGCCAGCAGGGCGGAACAGGGGAATTCACCCCTCCACTTT. This translates into CASRAEQGNSPLHF.

The V gene is TRBV30, the J gene TRBJ1-1; D gene ambiguous. V gave up 5 bases and J gave up 4 bases, with 14 bases separating them. This CDR3 comprises 13 residues. Germline CDR1 and CDR2: GTSNPN and SVGIG (reference sequence). The CDR3 loop reads CAWDLRVGTEAFF. For the CDR3, the DNA is TGTGCCTGGGACCTTAGGGTGGGCACTGAAGCTTTCTTT.

This sequence joins TRBV4-1 and TRBJ2-2, with D hard to call. V shed 4 bases and J shed 5 bases, with 5 bases lying between them. Per germline, CDR1 MGHRA and CDR2 YSYEKL. CDR3 length: 12 amino acids. CDR3 amino acids: CASSPQTGELFF. The CDR3 DNA reads as TGCGCCAGCAGCCCCCAAACCGGGGAGCTGTTTTTT.

This clone was seen just once. This chain connects TRBV7-9 to TRBJ2-7, with 9 bases lining up with TRBD1. CDR3 size: 14 residues. Germline trimming cut 5 bases from V and 4 bases from J; bases unmatched to any gene: 6. Germline V gives CDR1 SEHNR, CDR2 FQNEAQ (reference sequence). The CDR3 protein is CASSLDRGSYEQYF. The CDR3 nucleotides read TGTGCCAGCAGCCTCGACAGGGGGAGTTACGAGCAGTACTTC.

The chain carries TRBV19 and TRBJ2-2; D gene unclear. The germline gives CDR1 LNHDA, CDR2 SQIVND (reference sequence). This CDR3 is built from 14 residues. V was clipped by 5 bases and J by 5 bases, with 12 bases between them. The CDR3 protein is CASSVFQGTGELFF. The CDR3, as DNA: TGTGCCAGTAGTGTCTTTCAAGGGACCGGGGAGCTGTTTTTT.

The V and J genes are TRBV5-4 and TRBJ2-5; 11 bases align to TRBD1. The CDR3 spans 15 residues. The junction had 7 bases not matched to a gene; V was cut back by 4 bases and J by 5 bases. The germline V gene has CDR1 SGHNT and CDR2 YYREEE (reference sequence). Here the CDR3 reads CASSEGQGVSETQYF. The CDR3 DNA sequence: TGTGCCAGCAGCGAGGGACAGGGGGTCAGCGAGACCCAGTACTTC.

This clone was detected once. The V gene is TRBV5-6, the J gene TRBJ2-3; unclear D gene. The germline gives CDR1 SGHDT, CDR2 YYEEEE. The ends were cut back, 1 base at V and 6 bases at J, with 9 bases in the middle. The CDR3 loop spans 13 amino acids. CDR3 in DNA: TGTGCCAGCAGCTTGTGGCTGTCTGATACGCAGTATTTT. This sequence encodes CASSLWLSDTQYF.

The V gene is TRBV9, the J gene TRBJ2-3; tentative D call: TRBD2 (5 bases). This CDR3 is 16 amino acids long. CDR1 and CDR2 (germline): SGDLS, YYNGEE. V was trimmed by 0 bases and J by 5 bases, leaving 16 bases between them. CDR3 bases: TGTGCCAGCAGCGTAGGAATCCGGGATCTGTTAGATACGCAGTATTTT. It encodes CASSVGIRDLLDTQYF.

To note about this clone: The germline gene is not matched at one end of the junction; a read error may be the cause. The chain joins TRBV7-2 to TRBJ2-1; TRBD2 is a possible D gene (5 bases). Germline V gene lookup returns CDR1 SGHTA and CDR2 FQGNSA. This CDR3 is built from 11 residues. The CDR3 DNA follows: TGTGCCAGCAGCGACTACCATGAGCAGTTCTTC. This codes for CASSDYHEQFF.

The CDR3 DNA sequence: TGTGCCAGCAGCCCGGGACAGGGGGAGACCCAGTACTTC. This encodes CASSPGQGETQYF. This chain connects TRBV7-9 to TRBJ2-5; TRBD1 aligns across 10 bases. This CDR3 has 13 amino acids. From germline, CDR1 is SEHNR and CDR2 FQNEAQ (reference sequence). The V and J ends lost 5 bases and 5 bases, in that order; junction bases with no gene match: 2.